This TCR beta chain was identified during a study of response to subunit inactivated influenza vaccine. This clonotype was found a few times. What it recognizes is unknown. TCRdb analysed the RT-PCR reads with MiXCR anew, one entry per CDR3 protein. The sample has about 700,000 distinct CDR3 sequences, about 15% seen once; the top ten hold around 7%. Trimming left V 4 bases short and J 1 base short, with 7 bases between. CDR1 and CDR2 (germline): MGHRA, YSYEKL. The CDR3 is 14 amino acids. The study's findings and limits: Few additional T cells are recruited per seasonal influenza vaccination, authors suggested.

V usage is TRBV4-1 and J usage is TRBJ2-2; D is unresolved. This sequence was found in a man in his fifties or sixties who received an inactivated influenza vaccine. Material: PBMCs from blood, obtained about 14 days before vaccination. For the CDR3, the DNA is TGCGCCAGCAGCCCCAACGAGAACACCGGGGAGCTGTTTTTT. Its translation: CASSPNENTGELFF.